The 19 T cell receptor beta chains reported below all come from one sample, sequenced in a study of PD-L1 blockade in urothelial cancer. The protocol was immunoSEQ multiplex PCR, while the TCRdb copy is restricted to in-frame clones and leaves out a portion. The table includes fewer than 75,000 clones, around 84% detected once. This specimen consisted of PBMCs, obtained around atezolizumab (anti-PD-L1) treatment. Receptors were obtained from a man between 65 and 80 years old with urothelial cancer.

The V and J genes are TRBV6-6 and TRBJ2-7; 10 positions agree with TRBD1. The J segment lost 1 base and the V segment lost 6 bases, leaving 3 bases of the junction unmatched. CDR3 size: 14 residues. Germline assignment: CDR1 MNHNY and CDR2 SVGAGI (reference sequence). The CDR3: CASRWTGGSYEQYF. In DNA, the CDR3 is TGTGCCAGCAGGTGGACAGGGGGTTCCTACGAGCAGTACTTC.

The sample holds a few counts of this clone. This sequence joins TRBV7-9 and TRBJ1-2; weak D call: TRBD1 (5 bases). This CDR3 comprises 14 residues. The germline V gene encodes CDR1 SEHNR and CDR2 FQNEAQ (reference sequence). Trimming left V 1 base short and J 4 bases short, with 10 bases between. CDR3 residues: CASSLDSGFYGYTF. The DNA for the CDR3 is TGTGCCAGCAGCTTAGATTCAGGGTTCTATGGCTACACCTTC.

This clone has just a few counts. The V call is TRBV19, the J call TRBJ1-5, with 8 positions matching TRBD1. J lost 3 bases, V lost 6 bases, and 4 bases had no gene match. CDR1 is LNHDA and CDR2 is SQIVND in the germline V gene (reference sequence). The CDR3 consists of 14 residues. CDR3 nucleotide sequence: TGTGCCAGTAGAACAGGGGGACCCAATCAGCCCCAGCATTTT. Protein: CASRTGGPNQPQHF.

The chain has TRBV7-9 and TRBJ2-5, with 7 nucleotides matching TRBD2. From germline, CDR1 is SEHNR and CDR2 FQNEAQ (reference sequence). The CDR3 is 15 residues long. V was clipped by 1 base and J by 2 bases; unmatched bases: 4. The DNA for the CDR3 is TGTGCCAGCAGCTTAGTATCACTAGCGCAAGAGACCCAGTACTTC. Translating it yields CASSLVSLAQETQYF.

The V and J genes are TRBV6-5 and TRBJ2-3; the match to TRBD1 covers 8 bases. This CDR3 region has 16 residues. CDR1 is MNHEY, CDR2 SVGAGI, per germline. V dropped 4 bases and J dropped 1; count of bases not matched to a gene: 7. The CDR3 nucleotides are TGTGCCAGCAGTTCAAATCCGGGACAGGGCACAGATACGCAGTATTTT. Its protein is CASSSNPGQGTDTQYF.

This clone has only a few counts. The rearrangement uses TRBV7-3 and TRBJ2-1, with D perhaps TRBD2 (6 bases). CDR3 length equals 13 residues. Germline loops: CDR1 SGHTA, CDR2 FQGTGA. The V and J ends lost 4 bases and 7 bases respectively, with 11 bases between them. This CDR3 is CASSSGLLNEQFF. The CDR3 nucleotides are TGTGCCAGCAGCTCGGGACTCCTGAATGAGCAGTTCTTC. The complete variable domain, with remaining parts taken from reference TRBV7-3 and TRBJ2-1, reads GAGVSQTPSNKVTEKGKYVELRCDPISGHTALYWYRQSLGQGPEFLIYFQGTGAADDSGLPNDRFFAVRPEGSVSTLKIQRTERGDSAVYLCASSSGLLNEQFFGPGTRLTVL.

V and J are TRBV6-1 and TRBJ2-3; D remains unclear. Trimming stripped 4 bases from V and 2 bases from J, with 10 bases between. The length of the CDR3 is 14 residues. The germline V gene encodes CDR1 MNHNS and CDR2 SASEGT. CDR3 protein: CASSVPGNTDTQYF. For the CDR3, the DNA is TGTGCCAGCAGTGTACCAGGCAACACAGATACGCAGTATTTT.

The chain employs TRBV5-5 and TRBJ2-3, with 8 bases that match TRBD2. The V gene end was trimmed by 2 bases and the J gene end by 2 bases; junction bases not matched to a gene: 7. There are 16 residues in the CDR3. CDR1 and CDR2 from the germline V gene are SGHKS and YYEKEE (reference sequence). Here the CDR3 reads CASSFRLAGLTDTQYF. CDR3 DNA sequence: TGTGCCAGCAGCTTTAGGCTAGCGGGCCTCACAGATACGCAGTATTTT.

The CDR3 DNA reads TGTGCCAGCAGTTACACTCGACAGGGCTCCTACGAGCAGTACTTC. It yields the protein CASSYTRQGSYEQYF. The V and J genes are TRBV6-5 and TRBJ2-7, with 7 bases aligning to TRBD1. CDR1 is MNHEY and CDR2 is SVGAGI in the germline V gene. J was trimmed by 0 bases and V by 2 bases; bases with no gene match: 4. This CDR3 is built from 15 residues.

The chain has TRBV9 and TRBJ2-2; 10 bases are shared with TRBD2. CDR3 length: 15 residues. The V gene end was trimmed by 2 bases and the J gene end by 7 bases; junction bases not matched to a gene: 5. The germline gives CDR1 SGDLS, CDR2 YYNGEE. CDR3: CASSVKREGNGELFF. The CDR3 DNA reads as TGTGCCAGCAGCGTTAAGCGGGAGGGGAACGGGGAGCTGTTTTTT.

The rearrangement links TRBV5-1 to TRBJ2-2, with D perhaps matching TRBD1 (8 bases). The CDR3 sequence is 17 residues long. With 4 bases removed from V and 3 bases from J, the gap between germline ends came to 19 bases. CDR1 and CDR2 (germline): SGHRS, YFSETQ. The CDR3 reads CASSAGQGGLDTGELFF. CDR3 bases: TGCGCCAGCAGCGCAGGACAGGGAGGGTTGGACACCGGGGAGCTGTTTTTT.

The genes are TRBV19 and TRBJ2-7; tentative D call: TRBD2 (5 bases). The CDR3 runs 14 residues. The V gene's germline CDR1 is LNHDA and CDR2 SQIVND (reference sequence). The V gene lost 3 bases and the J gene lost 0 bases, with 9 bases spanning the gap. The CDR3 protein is CASSITGSSYEQYF. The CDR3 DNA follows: TGTGCCAGTAGTATTACGGGGAGCTCCTACGAGCAGTACTTC.

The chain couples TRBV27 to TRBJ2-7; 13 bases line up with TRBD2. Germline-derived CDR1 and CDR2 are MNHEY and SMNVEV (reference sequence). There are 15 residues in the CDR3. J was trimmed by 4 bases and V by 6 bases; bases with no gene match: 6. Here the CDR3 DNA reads TGTGCCAGCAGGGGACTAGCGGGAAATCTATACGAGCAGTACTTC. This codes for CASRGLAGNLYEQYF.

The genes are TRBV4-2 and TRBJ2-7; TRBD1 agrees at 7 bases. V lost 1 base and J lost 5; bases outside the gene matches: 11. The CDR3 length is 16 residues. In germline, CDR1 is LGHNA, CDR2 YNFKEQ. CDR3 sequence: CASSQVRTGVRHEQYF. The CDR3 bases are TGTGCCAGCAGCCAAGTTAGAACAGGGGTTAGGCACGAGCAGTACTTC.

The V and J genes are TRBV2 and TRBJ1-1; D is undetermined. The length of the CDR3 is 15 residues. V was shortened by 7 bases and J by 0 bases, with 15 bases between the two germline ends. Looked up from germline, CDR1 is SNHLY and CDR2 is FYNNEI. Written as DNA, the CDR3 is TGTGCCAGCATCCCAAATGGGCAGTTGAACACTGAAGCTTTCTTT. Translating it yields CASIPNGQLNTEAFF.

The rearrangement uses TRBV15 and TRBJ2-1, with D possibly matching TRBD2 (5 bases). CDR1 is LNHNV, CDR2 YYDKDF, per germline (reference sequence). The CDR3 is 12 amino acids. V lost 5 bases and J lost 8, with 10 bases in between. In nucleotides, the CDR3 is TGTGCCACCAGCCTTAATAGCGATGAGCAGTTCTTC. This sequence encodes CATSLNSDEQFF.

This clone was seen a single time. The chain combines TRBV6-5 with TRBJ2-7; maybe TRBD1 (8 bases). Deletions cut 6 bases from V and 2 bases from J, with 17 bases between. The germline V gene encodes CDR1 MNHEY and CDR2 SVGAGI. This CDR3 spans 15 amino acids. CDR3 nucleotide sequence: TGTGCCAGCAGGAAGCACAGGGGGGGGACCTACGAGCAGTACTTC. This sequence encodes CASRKHRGGTYEQYF.

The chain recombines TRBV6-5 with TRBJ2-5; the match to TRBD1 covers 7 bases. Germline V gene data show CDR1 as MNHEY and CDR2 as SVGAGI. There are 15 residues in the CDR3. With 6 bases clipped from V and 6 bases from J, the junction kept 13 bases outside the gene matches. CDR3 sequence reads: CASRDRIGPGKTQYF. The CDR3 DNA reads TGTGCCAGCAGGGACAGGATTGGGCCAGGAAAGACCCAGTACTTC.

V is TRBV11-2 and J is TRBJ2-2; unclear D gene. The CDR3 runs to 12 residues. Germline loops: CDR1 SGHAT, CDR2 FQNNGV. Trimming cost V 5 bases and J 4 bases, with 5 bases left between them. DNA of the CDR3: TGTGCCAGCAGCCCTTCCACCGGGGAGCTGTTTTTT. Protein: CASSPSTGELFF.